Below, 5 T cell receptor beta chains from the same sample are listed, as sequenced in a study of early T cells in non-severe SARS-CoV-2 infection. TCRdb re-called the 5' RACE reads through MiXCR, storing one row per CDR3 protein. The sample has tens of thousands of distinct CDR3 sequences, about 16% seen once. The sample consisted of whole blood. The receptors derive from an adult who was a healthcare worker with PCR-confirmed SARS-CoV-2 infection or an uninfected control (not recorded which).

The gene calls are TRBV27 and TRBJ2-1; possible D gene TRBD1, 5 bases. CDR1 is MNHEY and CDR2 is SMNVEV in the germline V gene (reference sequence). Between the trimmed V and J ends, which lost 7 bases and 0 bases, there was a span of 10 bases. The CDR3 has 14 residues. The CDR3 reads CASTLTASYNEQFF. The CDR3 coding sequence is TGTGCCAGCACCTTGACAGCCTCCTACAATGAGCAGTTCTTC.

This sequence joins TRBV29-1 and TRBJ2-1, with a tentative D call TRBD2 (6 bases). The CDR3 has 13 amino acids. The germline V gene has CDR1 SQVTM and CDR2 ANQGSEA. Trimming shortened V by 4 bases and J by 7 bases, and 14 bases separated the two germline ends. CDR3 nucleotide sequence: TGCAGCGTTGCGACTAGTTCGGGGAATGAGCAGTTCTTC. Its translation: CSVATSSGNEQFF.

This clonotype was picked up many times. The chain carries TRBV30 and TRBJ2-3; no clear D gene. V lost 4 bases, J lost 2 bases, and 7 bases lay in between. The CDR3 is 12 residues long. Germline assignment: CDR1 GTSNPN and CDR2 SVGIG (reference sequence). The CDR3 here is CAWTLSTDTQYF. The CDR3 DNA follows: TGTGCCTGGACCCTATCCACAGATACGCAGTATTTT. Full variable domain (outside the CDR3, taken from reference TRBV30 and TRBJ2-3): SQTIHQWPATLVQPVGSPLSLECTVEGTSNPNLYWYRQAAGRGLQLLFYSVGIGQISSEVPQNLSASRPQDRQFILSSKKLLLSDSGFYLCAWTLSTDTQYFGPGTRLTVL.

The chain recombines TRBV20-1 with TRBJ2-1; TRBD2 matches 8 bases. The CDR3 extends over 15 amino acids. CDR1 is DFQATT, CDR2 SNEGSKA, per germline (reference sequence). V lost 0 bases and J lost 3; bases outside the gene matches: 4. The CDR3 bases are TGCAGTGCTAGAGATTTAGCGGGGAGCTACAATGAGCAGTTCTTC. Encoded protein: CSARDLAGSYNEQFF.

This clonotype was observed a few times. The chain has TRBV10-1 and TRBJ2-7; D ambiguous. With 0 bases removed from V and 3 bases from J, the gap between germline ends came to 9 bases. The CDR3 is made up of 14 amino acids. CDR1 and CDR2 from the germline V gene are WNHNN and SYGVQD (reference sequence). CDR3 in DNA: TGCGCCAGCAGTGAGTCGGTACTCCTCTACGAGCAGTACTTC. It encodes CASSESVLLYEQYF.